These 13 T cell receptor beta chains share one sample of origin, sequenced in a study of regulatory dendritic cells for organ transplantation. Which antigens these TCRs recognize remains unknown. The protocol was immunoSEQ multiplex PCR, while the TCRdb copy is restricted to in-frame clones and leaves out a portion. The sample has roughly 12,000 clones, about four fifths seen once. Sorted subsets were CFSE-labeled and cultured approximately 5 days with allogeneic dendritic cells. Material: naive CD8+ T cells from blood cultured with regulatory dendritic cells. Subset noted: CD45RA+ naive T cells. These receptors were obtained from a human donor in good health.

This sequence joins TRBV4-3 and TRBJ1-1; 10 nucleotides agree with TRBD1. The germline gives CDR1 LGHNA, CDR2 YSLEER. The CDR3 totals 15 residues. The junction had 6 bases not matched to a gene; V was cut back by 4 bases and J by 4 bases. CDR3 in amino acids: CASSPGTGVSTEAFF. CDR3 DNA sequence: TGCGCCAGCAGCCCAGGGACAGGGGTATCCACTGAAGCTTTCTTT.

This sequence joins TRBV5-1 and TRBJ2-1; 9 bases align to TRBD2. The CDR3 is made up of 15 amino acids. V was pared by 4 bases and J by 7 bases, with 9 bases of the junction left unmatched. Germline values: CDR1 SGHRS, CDR2 YFSETQ. The CDR3 DNA reads as TGCGCCAGCAGCCTACTGGCGGGGGGGCGGAATGAGCAGTTCTTC. Amino acid sequence: CASSLLAGGRNEQFF. The whole variable domain, remainder taken from reference TRBV5-1 and TRBJ2-1, is KAGVTQTPRYLIKTRGQQVTLSCSPISGHRSVSWYQQTPGQGLQFLFEYFSETQRNKGNFPGRFSGRQFSNSRSEMNVSTLELGDSALYLCASSLLAGGRNEQFFGPGTRLTVL.

The V gene is TRBV7-9, the J gene TRBJ1-1, with D maybe TRBD1 (6 bases). V was shortened by 1 base and J by 4 bases, with 13 bases between the two germline ends. CDR1 SEHNR and CDR2 FQNEAQ come from the germline V gene (reference sequence). The CDR3 extends over 15 amino acids. The CDR3 region is CASSLGEGGGTEAFF. Written as DNA, the CDR3 is TGTGCCAGCAGCTTAGGGGAGGGGGGGGGCACTGAAGCTTTCTTT.

V gene TRBV29-1 combines with J gene TRBJ2-1, with 7 bases aligning to TRBD2. V lost 5 bases and J lost 6; bases outside the gene matches: 7. The CDR3 length is 13 residues. From germline, CDR1 is SQVTM and CDR2 ANQGSEA. CDR3 amino acids: CSVYTSVINEQFF. The CDR3 DNA reads as TGCAGCGTTTATACTAGCGTTATCAATGAGCAGTTCTTC.

The chain employs TRBV11-3 and TRBJ1-1, with 10 positions matching TRBD1. Germline V CDR1 and CDR2: SGHNT, YENEEA. Trimming removed 5 bases from V and 5 bases from J; junction bases left unmatched: 14. The CDR3 totals 17 residues. The CDR3 is CASSPGVGQGVSTEAFF. CDR3 coding DNA: TGTGCCAGCAGCCCGGGCGTAGGACAGGGGGTTTCTACTGAAGCTTTCTTT.

V is TRBV6-1 and J is TRBJ2-1; D is perhaps TRBD2 (5 bases). CDR3 length: 15 amino acids. Per the germline V gene, CDR1 is MNHNS and CDR2 is SASEGT. V shed 3 bases and J shed 0 bases, with 9 bases lying between them. CDR3 in DNA: TGTGCCAGCAGTGATGGGCTAGCCTCCTACAATGAGCAGTTCTTC. Translating it yields CASSDGLASYNEQFF.

The chain combines TRBV5-5 with TRBJ1-1; TRBD1 matches at 7 bases. CDR3 length: 13 amino acids. Germline CDR1 SGHKS, CDR2 YYEKEE (reference sequence). Unmatched junction bases numbered 5, after V lost 5 bases and J lost 4 bases. The chain's CDR3 is CASSFQGGTEAFF. The CDR3 DNA sequence: TGTGCCAGCAGTTTTCAGGGGGGCACTGAAGCTTTCTTT.

The chain has TRBV5-1 and TRBJ2-7; 9 positions agree with TRBD1. CDR1 is SGHRS and CDR2 is YFSETQ in the germline V gene. V was pared by 4 bases and J by 3 bases, with 11 bases of the junction left unmatched. This CDR3 is 16 amino acids long. Here the CDR3 reads CASSQAPGQGNYEQYF. In DNA, the CDR3 is TGCGCCAGCAGCCAAGCACCGGGACAGGGTAACTACGAGCAGTACTTC.

CDR3 sequence reads: CASSPRGGGAAYEQYF. Written as DNA, the CDR3 is TGTGCCAGCAGCCCCCGTGGAGGGGGGGCGGCGTATGAGCAGTACTTC. This sequence joins TRBV9 and TRBJ2-7, with D perhaps matching TRBD2 (7 bases). The CDR3 is made up of 16 amino acids. Between the trimmed V and J ends, which lost 4 bases and 7 bases, there was a span of 24 bases. CDR1 is SGDLS, CDR2 YYNGEE, per germline. The complete variable domain, with remaining parts taken from reference TRBV9 and TRBJ2-7, reads DSGVTQTPKHLITATGQRVTLRCSPRSGDLSVYWYQQSLDQGLQFLIQYYNGEERAKGNILERFSAQQFPDLHSELNLSSLELGDSALYFCASSPRGGGAAYEQYFGPGTRLTVT.

This rearrangement joins TRBV19 to TRBJ1-1; 7 positions match TRBD1. Germline CDR1 LNHDA, CDR2 SQIVND (reference sequence). V was clipped by 7 bases and J by 4 bases; unmatched bases: 6. The CDR3 runs to 13 residues. The CDR3 DNA follows: TGTGCCAGTAAAGCGACAGGGCTCACTGAAGCTTTCTTT. Translated: CASKATGLTEAFF.

There are a few counts of this clone. J is TRBJ1-2 and V is TRBV5-6; tentatively, D is TRBD1 (6 bases). The CDR3 extends over 13 amino acids. The germline CDR1 and CDR2 sequences are SGHDT and YYEEEE. The V and J ends lost 1 base and 3 bases respectively, with 7 bases between them. CDR3 DNA: TGTGCCAGCAGCTTGAGGACAGACTATGGCTACACCTTC. Its translation is CASSLRTDYGYTF. Together with reference TRBV5-6 and TRBJ1-2, the CDR3 gives the full variable domain: DAGVTQSPTHLIKTRGQQVTLRCSPKSGHDTVSWYQQALGQGPQFIFQYYEEEERQRGNFPDRFSGHQFPNYSSELNVNALLLGDSALYLCASSLRTDYGYTFGSGTRLTVV.

The chain uses TRBV7-9 and TRBJ1-3, with 9 bases identical to TRBD1. V lost 5 bases, J lost 0 bases, and 5 bases stayed unmatched. Germline loops: CDR1 SEHNR, CDR2 FQNEAQ (reference sequence). The CDR3 spans 16 residues. The CDR3 nucleotides read TGTGCCAGCAGCGGGACAGGGTCCAACTCTGGAAACACCATATATTTT. Translating gives CASSGTGSNSGNTIYF. The full variable domain, completed using reference TRBV7-9 and TRBJ1-3, is DTGVSQNPRHKITKRGQNVTFRCDPISEHNRLYWYRQTLGQGPEFLTYFQNEAQLEKSRLLSDRFSAERPKGSFSTLEIQRTEQGDSAMYLCASSGTGSNSGNTIYFGEGSWLTVV.

The V gene is TRBV7-9, the J gene TRBJ2-1; D gene ambiguous. CDR1 SEHNR and CDR2 FQNEAQ come from the germline V gene (reference sequence). V lost 5 bases, J lost 8 bases, and 7 bases lay in between. The CDR3 totals 11 residues. The CDR3, as DNA: TGTGCCAGCAGCCCCGGGTATGAGCAGTTCTTC. Translated: CASSPGYEQFF.